The entry that follows covers one TCR beta chain sequence. Antigen specificity is unknown. The data were taken from a study of regulatory T cells. Study-wide results and limits: Hydrophobic residues at CDR3 positions 6 and 7 were enriched in conventional CD4+ T cells of CD3G-deficient patients.

The CDR3 spans 14 residues. V was cut by 6 bases and J by 4 bases, with 13 bases left in between. Germline V lookup: CDR1 MDHEN, CDR2 SYDVKM. Primers: 52 TRBV forward and 13 TRBJ reverse. Using immunoSEQ multiplex PCR, the repertoire was profiled, and TCRdb retains in-frame clones only, with some absent. Of 25,000 or so clones in the sample, over 75% are singletons; the top ten hold approximately 1.4%. The sequence was collected from a child under 18 with CD3G deficiency. The rearrangement joins TRBV28 to TRBJ1-5; the D is unclear. The source material was conventional CD4+ T cells sorted from blood. CDR3 loop: CASRTKMRNQPQHF. The CDR3 DNA reads TGTGCCAGCAGGACAAAGATGAGGAATCAGCCCCAGCATTTT.